Below are 23 T cell receptor beta chains sequenced from a single sample in a study of blood T cell repertoires in COVID-19. Data came from immunoSEQ multiplex PCR; TCRdb stores just in-frame clones and leaves some out. The top ten clones hold about 3% of a sample with 340,000 or so clones, around 83% of them seen once. Sequencing was carried out using peripheral blood. These receptors all come from a man aged 30 to 39 with active or convalescent COVID-19.

The chain links TRBV24-1 to TRBJ1-1; weak D call: TRBD1 (6 bases). With 9 bases removed from V and 1 base from J, the gap between germline ends came to 11 bases. CDR1 KGHDR and CDR2 SFDVKD come from the germline V gene. This CDR3 comprises 13 residues. The CDR3: CATAGGRNTEAFF. The CDR3 coding sequence is TGTGCCACCGCGGGGGGGCGGAACACTGAAGCTTTCTTT.

The rearrangement uses TRBV3-1 (or the pseudogene TRBV3-2) and TRBJ1-5, with unresolved D. The V and J ends lost 1 base and 4 bases respectively, with 11 bases between them. CDR1 and CDR2 from the germline V gene are LGHDT and YNNKEL (reference sequence). This CDR3 is built from 15 residues. Written as DNA, the CDR3 is TGTGCCAGCAGCCAAGGACTCCCCCCTAATCAGCCCCAGCATTTT. It codes for CASSQGLPPNQPQHF.

About this clone itself: This specimen includes other DNA sequences encoding the same CDR3. The J gene is TRBJ2-5, the V gene TRBV19; 14 bases agree with TRBD2. CDR1 LNHDA and CDR2 SQIVND come from the germline V gene (reference sequence). After removal of 5 bases from V and 2 bases from J, the junction contained 1 base not matched to a gene. The CDR3 runs 15 residues. CDR3 sequence: CASSRLAGGQETQYF. CDR3 bases: TGTGCCAGTAGTCGACTAGCGGGGGGGCAAGAGACCCAGTACTTC.

This sequence joins TRBV28 and TRBJ1-5, with TRBD1 matching over 10 bases. This CDR3 comprises 14 residues. The germline V gene encodes CDR1 MDHEN and CDR2 SYDVKM. V shed 6 bases, J shed 5 bases, and the junction held 4 bases outside the gene matches. The CDR3 sequence is CASRATGGHQPQHF. The CDR3 nucleotides read TGTGCCAGCAGGGCGACAGGGGGCCATCAGCCCCAGCATTTT.

The rearrangement uses TRBV2 and TRBJ2-1; perhaps TRBD2 as D (6 bases). Between the trimmed V and J ends, which lost 11 bases and 0 bases, there was a span of 14 bases. This CDR3 comprises 14 residues. The germline gives CDR1 SNHLY, CDR2 FYNNEI. This CDR3 is CAGGTQSSYNEQFF. For the CDR3, the DNA is TGTGCCGGAGGGACCCAGAGCTCCTACAATGAGCAGTTCTTC.

V and J are TRBV4-1 and TRBJ2-3; 16 positions match TRBD2. V dropped 2 bases and J dropped 2; count of bases not matched to a gene: 10. The length of the CDR3 is 20 residues. Per the germline V gene, CDR1 is MGHRA and CDR2 is YSYEKL. The CDR3 DNA reads as TGCGCCAGCAGCCAAAGACCGGGACTAGCGGGAGGGCCTAACACAGATACGCAGTATTTT. Protein product: CASSQRPGLAGGPNTDTQYF.

This clone showed up just a few times. J is TRBJ2-1 and V is TRBV18; D might be TRBD2 (5 bases). The germline CDR1 and CDR2 sequences are KGHSH and LQKENI. The V gene lost 2 bases and the J gene lost 10 bases, with 9 bases spanning the gap. CDR3 length: 12 amino acids. CDR3 nucleotides: TGTGCCAGCTCACCAATAGGGAGCGAGCAGTTCTTC. Translated, it gives CASSPIGSEQFF.

This clone occurred a few times. The chain carries TRBV18 and TRBJ1-4; D gene uncertain. The CDR3 length is 13 residues. Germline V gene lookup returns CDR1 KGHSH and CDR2 LQKENI. Deletions cut 1 base from V and 7 bases from J, with 7 bases between. CDR3 amino acids: CASSPRGGEKLFF. CDR3 DNA sequence: TGTGCCAGCTCACCACGAGGCGGTGAAAAACTGTTTTTT.

V is TRBV28 and J is TRBJ1-2, with D hard to call. From germline, CDR1 is MDHEN and CDR2 SYDVKM. The germline V and J ends were trimmed by 4 bases and 6 bases, with 9 bases remaining between them. The CDR3 loop spans 12 amino acids. The CDR3 DNA is TGTGCCAGCAGTTCGACAAGTAATGGCTACACCTTC. It encodes CASSSTSNGYTF.

The chain links TRBV11-2 to TRBJ1-1; D call uncertain. The CDR3 runs to 13 residues. With 6 bases removed from V and 4 bases from J, the gap between germline ends came to 12 bases. CDR1 and CDR2 from the germline V gene are SGHAT and FQNNGV. DNA for the CDR3: TGTGCCAGCAGTCAACATGGGCGCACTGAAGCTTTCTTT. This translates into CASSQHGRTEAFF.

Here the CDR3 DNA reads TGCGCCAGCAGTGAGGCGGGGGGAGGCACTGAAGCTTTCTTT. Residues: CASSEAGGGTEAFF. The V gene is TRBV10-2, the J gene TRBJ1-1; a possible D gene is TRBD1 (5 bases). This CDR3 has 14 amino acids. V lost 2 bases, J lost 4 bases, and 11 bases lay in between. Germline assignment: CDR1 WSHSY and CDR2 SAAADI.

This chain connects TRBV6-5 to TRBJ2-7, with 9 nucleotides matching TRBD2. V was clipped by 4 bases and J by 4 bases; unmatched bases: 5. This CDR3 has 14 residues. Germline V gene data show CDR1 as MNHEY and CDR2 as SVGAGI. CDR3 sequence reads: CASSWQRGEYEQYF. The CDR3 DNA is TGTGCCAGCAGTTGGCAGCGGGGGGAATACGAGCAGTACTTC.

J is TRBJ1-1 and V is TRBV29-1; 10 positions match TRBD1. This CDR3 contains 17 residues. V lost 6 bases, J lost 1 base, and 14 bases stayed unmatched. Germline CDR1 SQVTM, CDR2 ANQGSEA. This CDR3 is CSVLLRGQGPPNTEAFF. CDR3 bases: TGCAGCGTCCTCCTTAGGGGACAGGGGCCCCCGAACACTGAAGCTTTCTTT.

The rearrangement joins TRBV7-9 to TRBJ2-1; 12 positions agree with TRBD2. Germline V CDR1 and CDR2: SEHNR, FQNEAQ (reference sequence). This CDR3 is 16 amino acids long. Losses at the gene ends were 2 bases for V and 11 bases for J; bases not matched to a gene: 10. The CDR3 loop is CASSLRLAGGELQQFF. CDR3 DNA sequence: TGTGCCAGCAGCTTAAGGCTAGCGGGAGGGGAACTACAGCAGTTCTTC.

This rearrangement joins TRBV6-2 or TRBV6-3 to TRBJ2-3; 10 bases match TRBD2. CDR1 is MNHEY, CDR2 SVGEGT, per germline. V trimming: 2 bases; J trimming: 2 bases; junction bases outside the gene matches: 4. The CDR3 contains 16 residues. The CDR3 region has the DNA TGTGCCAGCAGTTACCATACTAGCGGGGACACAGATACGCAGTATTTT. This encodes CASSYHTSGDTDTQYF.

V usage is TRBV11-2 and J usage is TRBJ2-7, with 7 nucleotides matching TRBD2. CDR1 and CDR2 (germline): SGHAT, FQNNGV. The CDR3 loop spans 15 amino acids. The trim removed 4 bases at V and 7 bases at J, leaving 13 bases unmatched. The CDR3 is CASSSPLAPGGEQYF. The CDR3 nucleotides read TGTGCCAGCAGCTCACCCCTGGCCCCCGGGGGGGAGCAGTACTTC.

This chain connects TRBV12-2 to TRBJ2-3; TRBD2, the table's D call, lacks a check against the DNA. TRBV12-2 is deemed a pseudogene. The CDR3 extends over 15 amino acids. The CDR3 nucleotides read TGTGCAAGTCGCAAACCACCGGCGAGGACAGATACGCAGTATTTT. It is translated as CASRKPPARTDTQYF.

This clone was seen only a few times. In nucleotides, the CDR3 is TGTGCCAGCAGCTTAGATTCCCGTGGCGGGAACTACGAGCAGTACTTC. Translation: CASSLDSRGGNYEQYF. The chain carries TRBV11-2 and TRBJ2-7; TRBD2 might be the D (6 bases). The V end was cut by 0 bases, the J end by 3 bases, with 15 bases between. The CDR3 loop spans 16 amino acids. From germline, CDR1 is SGHAT and CDR2 FQNNGV.

V and J are TRBV28 and TRBJ1-1; D is perhaps TRBD1 (5 bases). The CDR3 runs to 13 residues. The germline V gene has CDR1 MDHEN and CDR2 SYDVKM. The V gene lost 9 bases and the J gene lost 3 bases, with 14 bases spanning the gap. CDR3 in amino acids: CASDRRIDTEAFF. CDR3 DNA: TGTGCCAGTGACAGACGTATTGACACTGAAGCTTTCTTT. Looking up the rest from reference TRBV28 and TRBJ1-1 gives the full variable domain: DVKVTQSSRYLVKRTGEKVFLECVQDMDHENMFWYRQDPGLGLRLIYFSYDVKMKEKGDIPEGYSVSREKKERFSLILESASTNQTSMYLCASDRRIDTEAFFGQGTRLTVV.

The V and J genes are TRBV2 and TRBJ2-3; 8 bases map to TRBD2. The V and J ends lost 8 bases and 0 bases, in that order; junction bases with no gene match: 10. There are 16 residues in the CDR3. CDR1 is SNHLY and CDR2 is FYNNEI in the germline V gene. The CDR3 is CASRRRLAGSTDTQYF. As DNA, the CDR3 is TGTGCCAGCCGGCGGCGGCTAGCGGGCAGCACAGATACGCAGTATTTT.

The chain carries TRBV29-1 and TRBJ2-5; the D gene is possibly TRBD2 (6 bases). This CDR3 contains 12 residues. CDR1 SQVTM and CDR2 ANQGSEA come from the germline V gene. Trimming took off 8 bases at V and 1 base at J, with 11 bases between the two ends. CDR3 coding DNA: TGCAGCACATTCGGGAGCCAAGAGACCCAGTACTTC. It translates to CSTFGSQETQYF. Complete variable domain (other parts from reference TRBV29-1 and TRBJ2-5): SAVISQKPSRDICQRGTSLTIQCQVDSQVTMMFWYRQQPGQSLTLIATANQGSEATYESGFVIDKFPISRPNLTFSTLTVSNMSPEDSSIYLCSTFGSQETQYFGPGTRLLVL.

The sample holds a few counts of this clone. The rearrangement joins TRBV5-5 to TRBJ1-1, with D tentatively TRBD1 (6 bases). The CDR3 has 13 amino acids. Germline CDR1 SGHKS, CDR2 YYEKEE (reference sequence). Deletions cut 4 bases from V and 7 bases from J, with 14 bases between. The CDR3 nucleotides read TGTGCCAGCAGCAGACTACAGGGCCGTGAAGCTTTCTTT. It translates to CASSRLQGREAFF.

The CDR3 is CASSYLAGNNQPQHF. For the CDR3, the DNA is TGTGCCAGCAGTTACCTGGCAGGGAACAATCAGCCCCAGCATTTT. The rearrangement links TRBV6-2 or TRBV6-3 to TRBJ1-5, with D possibly matching TRBD1 (5 bases). CDR1 is MNHEY, CDR2 SVGEGT, per germline. The CDR3 is 15 amino acids. Trimming took 2 bases from V and 3 from J, leaving 11 bases between them.